This TCR beta chain was observed in a study of beta chain features in type 1 diabetes. Purity of each sorted population was above 95%. J was trimmed by 6 bases and V by 3 bases; bases with no gene match: 13. The germline V gene has CDR1 SGHTS and CDR2 YDEGEE. The CDR3 contains 17 residues. Expressed TCRB transcripts got sequenced, as all isolated RNA was reverse transcribed. Libraries were prepared by immunoSEQ multiplex PCR; TCRdb keeps only in-frame clonotypes and omits some of them. This table holds about 340,000 clones, 7% to 9% found once. Only a few counts were recorded for this clone. V gene TRBV5-8 combines with J gene TRBJ1-2, with TRBD1 matching 11 bases. The sequence was obtained from a woman under 30 in good health. Sequencing used central memory CD4+ T cells from blood. The CDR3 spells CASSYLRTGGPSNGYTF. The CDR3 DNA follows: TGTGCCAGCAGCTACCTTCGGACAGGGGGCCCCTCGAATGGCTACACCTTC.